Each of the 21 T cell receptor beta chains below was sequenced from the same sample in a study of post-analysis software for immune sequencing data. Regarding the study as a whole: Patients showed TRBV5-6, TRBV5-1 and TRBV20-1 among five TRBV segments more frequent than in controls.

Sequencing libraries made from TCR beta cDNA carried unique molecular identifiers. TCRdb fed the PCR reads into MiXCR, producing one record per CDR3 protein. The sample lists approximately 770,000 distinct CDR3 sequences, about 45% seen once, with roughly 5% in the top ten. These receptors have no known antigen. The sample was blood. Receptor source: a girl aged 10-17 years with multiple sclerosis.

This clonotype was picked up a small number of times. The chain uses TRBV28 and TRBJ1-2; maybe TRBD1 (5 bases). With 7 bases removed from V and 6 bases from J, the gap between germline ends came to 15 bases. The CDR3 extends over 13 amino acids. Germline CDR1 MDHEN, CDR2 SYDVKM. CDR3 sequence: CASNLAGGNGYTF. The CDR3 coding sequence is TGTGCCAGCAACCTAGCGGGGGGGAATGGCTACACCTTC.

This chain connects TRBV12-3 or TRBV12-4 to TRBJ1-5, with D uncertain. There are 9 residues in the CDR3. The V and J ends lost 11 bases and 5 bases respectively, with 4 bases between them. DNA for the CDR3: TGTGCCCGGTATCAGCCCCAGCATTTT. This encodes CARYQPQHF.

V gene TRBV30 combines with J gene TRBJ1-6; D not certain. Germline CDR1 and CDR2: GTSNPN and SVGIG (reference sequence). V lost 2 bases and J 4 bases, leaving 15 bases between the germline ends. This CDR3 has 16 amino acids. This CDR3 reads CAWSPREALYNSPLHF. CDR3 nucleotides: TGTGCCTGGAGTCCCCGGGAAGCTCTTTATAATTCACCCCTCCACTTT.

The table lists this clonotype with a few counts. The chain couples TRBV20-1 to TRBJ2-1, with TRBD2 matching 11 bases. Germline V gives CDR1 DFQATT, CDR2 SNEGSKA (reference sequence). The V and J ends lost 5 bases and 0 bases, in that order; junction bases with no gene match: 15. The CDR3 totals 19 residues. The CDR3 nucleotides are TGCAGTGCTTTAACACCGGGACTAGCGGCCCCCAGCTCCTACAATGAGCAGTTCTTC. Translated: CSALTPGLAAPSSYNEQFF.

This chain connects TRBV7-9 to TRBJ2-6; 7 bases are a match to TRBD2. The CDR3 spans 17 residues. Losses at the gene ends were 0 bases for V and 0 bases for J; bases not matched to a gene: 2. CDR1 and CDR2 from the germline V gene are SEHNR and FQNEAQ (reference sequence). In nucleotides, the CDR3 is TGTGCCAGCAGCTTAGCGGGGGGGAGCTCTGGGGCCAACGTCCTGACTTTC. It encodes CASSLAGGSSGANVLTF.

The chain links TRBV24-1 to TRBJ2-1, with D perhaps matching TRBD2 (5 bases). Trimming took off 5 bases at V and 13 bases at J, with 11 bases between the two ends. This CDR3 region has 11 residues. The V gene's germline CDR1 is KGHDR and CDR2 SFDVKD. The CDR3 here is CATSGLARQFF. The CDR3 coding sequence is TGTGCCACCAGTGGGTTAGCGCGCCAGTTCTTC.

V is TRBV6-5 and J is TRBJ1-2; TRBD1 matches at 9 bases. The V segment lost 7 bases and the J segment 8 bases; nucleotides outside the gene matches: 8. CDR3 size: 13 residues. Per the germline V gene, CDR1 is MNHEY and CDR2 is SVGAGI. For the CDR3, the DNA is TGTGCCAGCAACCGGGGACAGGGTGGCGGCTACACCTTC. Translation: CASNRGQGGGYTF.

This clonotype was seen a few times. This chain connects TRBV4-3 to TRBJ1-5; D not resolved. Germline V gives CDR1 LGHNA, CDR2 YSLEER. V was trimmed by 0 bases and J by 9 bases, leaving 18 bases between them. This CDR3 region has 16 residues. Written as DNA, the CDR3 is TGCGCCAGCAGCCAAGAGGGTGGGCAGGACCTACCGCCCCAGCATTTT. Protein: CASSQEGGQDLPPQHF.

V is TRBV7-2 and J is TRBJ2-3; D is ambiguous. The V end was cut by 1 base, the J end by 5 bases, with 10 bases between. The CDR3 length is 14 residues. CDR1 is SGHTA and CDR2 is FQGNSA in the germline V gene. The CDR3 protein is CASSLVVTKDTQYF. For the CDR3, the DNA is TGTGCCAGCAGCTTAGTGGTCACGAAAGATACGCAGTATTTT.

Turning to this clonotype: One end of the junction is discordant with germline, which a read error may explain. The rearrangement links TRBV4-1 to TRBJ2-7; tentatively, D is TRBD1 (5 bases). The CDR3 spans 13 residues. Germline V CDR1 and CDR2: MGHRA, YSYEKL. The CDR3 reads CASSQDSFYEQYF. As DNA, the CDR3 is TGTGCCAGCAGTCAAGACAGCTTCTACGAGCAGTACTTC.

The V and J genes are TRBV29-1 and TRBJ2-7, with D perhaps TRBD2 (7 bases). The CDR3 extends over 12 amino acids. Trimming stripped 3 bases from V and 5 bases from J, with 11 bases between. Germline V gene sequence: CDR1 SQVTM, CDR2 ANQGSEA. In nucleotides, the CDR3 is TGCAGCGTTGAGGGGGGGGCGGACGAGCAGTACTTC. Translation gives CSVEGGADEQYF.

The gene calls are TRBV28 and TRBJ2-7, with D tentatively TRBD1 or TRBD2 (5 bases each). The germline V and J ends were trimmed by 3 bases and 2 bases, with 8 bases remaining between them. The CDR3 has 13 amino acids. Germline values: CDR1 MDHEN, CDR2 SYDVKM. CDR3 coding DNA: TGTGCCAGCAGTTTCCCGGGACCCTACGAGCAGTACTTC. Translation: CASSFPGPYEQYF.

This clonotype showed up just a few times. The V call is TRBV2, the J call TRBJ1-2; tentative D call: TRBD1 (5 bases). The germline gives CDR1 SNHLY, CDR2 FYNNEI. This CDR3 is 13 amino acids long. V was pared by 6 bases and J by 3 bases, with 11 bases between. CDR3 DNA: TGTGCCAGCAGAGACGACAGTTACTATGGCTACACCTTC. The encoded protein is CASRDDSYYGYTF.

This clonotype came up a few times. The genes are TRBV20-1 and TRBJ2-1, with 15 positions matching TRBD2. The V segment lost 4 bases and the J segment 8 bases; nucleotides outside the gene matches: 9. Germline loops: CDR1 DFQATT, CDR2 SNEGSKA (reference sequence). This CDR3 is 16 amino acids long. The CDR3 coding sequence is TGCAGTGCTATCCCGGGACTAGCGGGAGGTGAATATGAGCAGTTCTTC. This translates into CSAIPGLAGGEYEQFF.

This clonotype was seen more than once but under ten times. The chain is built from TRBV20-1 and TRBJ2-6, with 9 bases fitting TRBD1. The J segment lost 4 bases and the V segment lost 6 bases, leaving 16 bases of the junction unmatched. The CDR3 has 18 residues. Germline V gives CDR1 DFQATT, CDR2 SNEGSKA (reference sequence). The CDR3 coding sequence is TGCAGTGCGCGAATGCCCGGGACAGGGCAAGGAGGGGCCAACGTCCTGACTTTC. Translation: CSARMPGTGQGGANVLTF.

The chain carries TRBV6-1 and TRBJ1-6, with D possibly being TRBD1 (5 bases). The germline V gene encodes CDR1 MNHNS and CDR2 SASEGT. V lost 8 bases and J 13 bases, leaving 15 bases between the germline ends. This CDR3 comprises 12 residues. CDR3: CASCWAEGPLHF. CDR3 DNA sequence: TGTGCCAGCTGCTGGGCCGAGGGGCCCCTCCACTTT.

The chain has TRBV20-1 and TRBJ1-2; D gene uncertain. V lost 0 bases and J lost 4, with 15 bases in between. CDR3 length equals 15 residues. The V gene's germline CDR1 is DFQATT and CDR2 SNEGSKA (reference sequence). CDR3 region: CSARDKIRRGYGYTF. In nucleotides, the CDR3 is TGCAGTGCTAGAGATAAAATCAGGCGAGGCTATGGCTACACCTTC.

V and J are TRBV30 and TRBJ1-4; tentatively, D is TRBD1 (5 bases). CDR3 length equals 14 residues. Deletions cut 2 bases from V and 3 bases from J, with 10 bases between. In germline, CDR1 is GTSNPN, CDR2 SVGIG (reference sequence). The CDR3 loop is CAWSRDSSNEKLFF. In DNA form, the CDR3 reads TGTGCCTGGAGTCGGGACTCATCTAATGAAAAACTGTTTTTT.

The rearrangement joins TRBV20-1 to TRBJ2-3; 8 bases are shared with TRBD2. This CDR3 spans 12 amino acids. Per the germline V gene, CDR1 is DFQATT and CDR2 is SNEGSKA (reference sequence). The CDR3 is CSGGASTDTQYF. CDR3 in DNA: TGCAGCGGGGGGGCATCGACAGATACGCAGTATTTT.

This clonotype was recorded a few times. The rearrangement uses TRBV7-6 and TRBJ1-1; 8 bases match TRBD1. The CDR3 has 13 amino acids. The junction had 10 bases not matched to a gene; V was cut back by 5 bases and J by 11 bases. Per germline, CDR1 SGHVS and CDR2 FNYEAQ. The CDR3 protein is CASSSAGGSRAFF. In DNA, the CDR3 is TGTGCCAGCAGCAGCGCAGGGGGCTCTAGGGCTTTCTTT.

The chain links TRBV5-6 to TRBJ2-1; no definite D call. Germline CDR1 SGHDT, CDR2 YYEEEE. The germline V and J ends were trimmed by 0 bases and 9 bases, with 13 bases remaining between them. The CDR3 has 14 amino acids. CDR3 amino acids: CASSLGQSFGEQFF. CDR3 DNA: TGTGCCAGCAGCTTGGGGCAGTCCTTCGGTGAGCAGTTCTTC.